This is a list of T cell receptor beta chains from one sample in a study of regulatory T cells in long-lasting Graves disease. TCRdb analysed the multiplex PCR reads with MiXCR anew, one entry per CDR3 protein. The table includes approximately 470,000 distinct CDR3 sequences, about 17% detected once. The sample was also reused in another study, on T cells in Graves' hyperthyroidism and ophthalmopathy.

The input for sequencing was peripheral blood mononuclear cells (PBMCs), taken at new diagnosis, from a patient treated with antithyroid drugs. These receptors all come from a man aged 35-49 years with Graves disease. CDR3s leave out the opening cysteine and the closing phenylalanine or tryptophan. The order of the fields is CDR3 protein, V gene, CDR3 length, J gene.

ASSVSGTAYNEQF	TRBV7-2	13	TRBJ2-1
ASTWTVNTEAF	TRBV12-3/TRBV12-4	11	TRBJ1-1
ASSQGTLQETQY	TRBV12-3/TRBV12-4	12	TRBJ2-5
ASSPDGGTYEQY	TRBV7-9	12	TRBJ2-7
SARDIIGGQGPNQPQH	TRBV20-1	16	TRBJ1-5
ASSLSSPLLAGMDTQY	TRBV5-1	16	TRBJ2-3
SAIRTGDEKLF	TRBV20-1	11	TRBJ1-4
SARGRLGLYEQY	TRBV20-1	12	TRBJ2-7
SAKAGGTGNEQF	TRBV20-1	12	TRBJ2-1
ASSLLIASSYNEQF	TRBV3-1	14	TRBJ2-1
ASSQGLAGVGDTQY	TRBV5-1	14	TRBJ2-3
ATSDPLGQGGPGELF	TRBV24-1	15	TRBJ2-2
ASSFGQGAANTGELF	TRBV11-1	15	TRBJ2-2
ATRDPGGGTDTQY	TRBV24-1	13	TRBJ2-3
ASSLKVLGRALYEQY	TRBV11-2	15	TRBJ2-7
ASAVQGKMGEQF	TRBV28	12	TRBJ2-1
ASSITGSSYGYT	TRBV19	12	TRBJ1-2
ASSSDRNTEAF	TRBV12-3/TRBV12-4	11	TRBJ1-1
ASSSFRLENNEQF	TRBV6-2/TRBV6-3	13	TRBJ2-1
ASSQDLGQGNYEQY	TRBV14	14	TRBJ2-7
ASSYGGGTNNQPQH	TRBV28	14	TRBJ1-5
ASSRTSEEQY	TRBV7-9	10	TRBJ2-7
ASRRTGGRSGNTIY	TRBV28	14	TRBJ1-3
ASSPWATAGELF	TRBV19	12	TRBJ2-2
ASSGVAGEDETQY	TRBV2	13	TRBJ2-5
SARETETSYETQY	TRBV20-1	13	TRBJ2-5
ASSLPEAGVH	TRBV3-1	10	TRBJ2-7
ASSLLNGQGSHEQY	TRBV28	14	TRBJ2-7
ASSRDAYTEAF	TRBV3-1	11	TRBJ1-1
ASSPAPATDNEQF	TRBV7-2	13	TRBJ2-1
ASSNGAGVNTGELF	TRBV6-1	14	TRBJ2-2
ASSYDLGTSSYNEQF	TRBV6-9	15	TRBJ2-1
AIKAAGGPDIQY	TRBV2	12	TRBJ2-4
ASSVVRGNTEAF	TRBV9	12	TRBJ1-1
ASSLTRTSGSNNEQF	TRBV7-9	15	TRBJ2-1